These 18 T cell receptor beta chains came from one sample sequenced in a study of blood T cell repertoires in COVID-19 (dated by TCRdb to 2020 to 2021). The library relied on the immunoSEQ multiplex PCR assay. Here the immuneACCESS table is served through TCRdb, limited to in-frame sequences with V and J called. Missing clones are a known gap in these copies; in checked studies unresolved V genes cover under half, and the rest lacks a known reason. The sample table contains approximately 280,000 clones; only one count was recorded for about nine tenths of them. The ten biggest clones cover under 15% of the sample. The specimen was peripheral blood. The receptors were sampled from a woman aged 60-75 years with acute or convalescent COVID-19.

The chain links TRBV6-6 to TRBJ1-5; a possible D gene is TRBD1 (6 bases). The V end lost 7 bases, the J end lost 1 base, and 14 bases lay between the germline ends. CDR1 and CDR2 (germline): MNHNY, SVGAGI (reference sequence). The CDR3 contains 15 residues. The CDR3 sequence: CASTWRGGSNQPQHF. The CDR3 nucleotides are TGTGCCAGCACCTGGCGGGGGGGCAGCAATCAGCCCCAGCATTTT.

The rearrangement uses TRBV29-1 and TRBJ1-1, with D uncertain. Trimming took off 4 bases at V and 5 bases at J, with 14 bases between the two ends. CDR1 SQVTM and CDR2 ANQGSEA come from the germline V gene. The CDR3 totals 13 residues. The CDR3 nucleotides are TGCAGCGTTGTTTCTCCCGTAGATACTGAAGCTTTCTTT. Residues: CSVVSPVDTEAFF.

The chain joins TRBV28 to TRBJ1-4; TRBD1 is a possible D gene (5 bases). Germline-derived CDR1 and CDR2 are MDHEN and SYDVKM. The CDR3 runs 14 residues. V was cut by 6 bases and J by 0 bases, with 8 bases left in between. The CDR3 protein is CASSPGTTNEKLFF. Here the CDR3 DNA reads TGTGCCAGCAGCCCAGGGACAACTAATGAAAAACTGTTTTTT.

The rearrangement uses TRBV29-1 and TRBJ1-1; D may be TRBD1 (5 bases). This CDR3 is built from 11 residues. CDR1 SQVTM and CDR2 ANQGSEA come from the germline V gene. V lost 7 bases and J 3 bases, leaving 9 bases between the germline ends. The CDR3, as DNA: TGCAGCGGCGCGGGGCACACTGAAGCTTTCTTT. Translated, it gives CSGAGHTEAFF.

The chain uses TRBV30 and TRBJ1-2; D may be TRBD1 (6 bases). V gave up 4 bases and J gave up 6 bases, with 21 bases separating them. CDR3 length: 15 amino acids. The V gene's germline CDR1 is GTSNPN and CDR2 SVGIG (reference sequence). The CDR3 spells CAWIFSAGEGDGYTF. In DNA, the CDR3 is TGTGCCTGGATTTTCTCGGCAGGGGAGGGTGATGGCTACACCTTC.

A note on this clone: One junction end disagrees with the germline gene, perhaps due to a read error. The rearrangement uses TRBV7-7 and TRBJ2-5; D is possibly TRBD2 (6 bases). Germline V lookup: CDR1 SSHAT, CDR2 FNYEAQ (reference sequence). The CDR3 is made up of 15 amino acids. For the CDR3, the DNA is TGTGCTAGCAGCTTCGGACCCGGGGAGGTGGAGACCCAGTACTTC. Protein product: CASSFGPGEVETQYF.

The V gene is TRBV28, the J gene TRBJ1-4; weak D call: TRBD1 (5 bases). The germline CDR1 and CDR2 sequences are MDHEN and SYDVKM. There are 16 residues in the CDR3. Trimming stripped 3 bases from V and 2 bases from J, with 13 bases between. This chain's CDR3 is CASSFGGMDTNEKLFF. For the CDR3, the DNA is TGTGCCAGCAGTTTCGGGGGGATGGACACTAATGAAAAACTGTTTTTT.

This clone came up once. The CDR3 DNA is TGCGCCAGCAGTCACCCAGGGGGACAGTTGGGGGATACGCAGTATTTT. This translates into CASSHPGGQLGDTQYF. V is TRBV23-1 and J is TRBJ2-3; 7 bases map to TRBD1. TRBV23-1 is assigned to the ORF class and has an uncertain function. V gave up 3 bases and J gave up 6 bases; unmatched junction bases: 12. The CDR3 has 16 amino acids.

This clone showed up just once. The rearrangement links TRBV11-2 to TRBJ2-1; 11 bases fit TRBD2. This CDR3 spans 15 amino acids. Germline-derived CDR1 and CDR2 are SGHAT and FQNNGV. Unmatched junction bases numbered 3, after V lost 4 bases and J lost 4 bases. The DNA for the CDR3 is TGTGCCAGCAGCTCCGGGACTAGCGGTTACAATGAGCAGTTCTTC. Translated, it gives CASSSGTSGYNEQFF.

In its sample, this clone was seen once. The chain combines TRBV19 with TRBJ1-5; 7 bases fit TRBD1. Trimming at V came to 6 bases and at J to 6 bases, leaving 20 bases not matched to a gene. The germline V gene encodes CDR1 LNHDA and CDR2 SQIVND (reference sequence). This CDR3 has 18 amino acids. CDR3 DNA: TGTGCCAGTAGCAAGACAGGGTTTAACCCCGTCGGGGTTCAGCCCCAGCATTTT. Its translation: CASSKTGFNPVGVQPQHF.

The rearrangement uses TRBV11-1 and TRBJ2-5; D is uncertain. Germline V gives CDR1 SGHAT, CDR2 FQDESV (reference sequence). The CDR3 contains 14 residues. V lost 5 bases and J lost 3, with 13 bases in between. The CDR3 nucleotides read TGTGCCAGCAGCCATTCGAGTACCAAAGAGACCCAGTACTTC. Its protein is CASSHSSTKETQYF.

The chain joins TRBV24-1 to TRBJ1-6; D is ambiguous. Germline-derived CDR1 and CDR2 are KGHDR and SFDVKD. Trimming removed 4 bases at V and 7 bases at J, with 7 bases between. CDR3 length equals 13 residues. The CDR3 protein is CATSEELNSPLHF. CDR3 nucleotide sequence: TGTGCCACCAGTGAGGAGTTGAATTCACCCCTCCACTTT.

This chain joins TRBV19 and TRBJ1-3; D not resolved. Trimming removed 5 bases at V and 4 bases at J, with 15 bases between. The CDR3 consists of 15 residues. CDR1 and CDR2 (germline): LNHDA, SQIVND (reference sequence). As DNA, the CDR3 is TGTGCCAGTAGTCGCACGACCGGGATGGGAAACACCATATATTTT. Its protein product is CASSRTTGMGNTIYF.

The chain carries TRBV7-9 and TRBJ2-7, with 10 bases lining up with TRBD2. V shed 3 bases and J 5 bases; nucleotides not matched to a gene: 1. The CDR3 sequence is 13 residues long. Germline V gene sequence: CDR1 SEHNR, CDR2 FQNEAQ (reference sequence). CDR3 DNA: TGTGCCAGCAGCTTTAGCGGGGGGAACGAGCAGTACTTC. Translation gives CASSFSGGNEQYF.

The V gene is TRBV2, the J gene TRBJ2-7; TRBD1 might be the D (5 bases). The germline V gene encodes CDR1 SNHLY and CDR2 FYNNEI. The CDR3 loop spans 14 amino acids. Trimming removed 7 bases from V and 0 bases from J, with 13 bases in between. The CDR3 protein is CASTLGASSYEQYF. In nucleotides, the CDR3 is TGTGCCAGCACGTTAGGGGCGAGCTCCTACGAGCAGTACTTC.

V and J are TRBV4-3 and TRBJ1-2; D may be TRBD1 (6 bases). The CDR3 has 15 residues. CDR1 is LGHNA, CDR2 YSLEER, per germline. Trimming removed 0 bases at V and 4 bases at J, with 12 bases between. The CDR3 loop is CASSQDQGSPYGYTF. CDR3 sequence (DNA): TGCGCCAGCAGCCAAGACCAGGGGTCCCCCTATGGCTACACCTTC.

This chain uses TRBV19 with TRBJ1-2; weak D call: TRBD1 (5 bases). The ends were cut back, 5 bases at V and 3 bases at J, with 13 bases in the middle. Germline V gene lookup returns CDR1 LNHDA and CDR2 SQIVND (reference sequence). The CDR3 runs 14 residues. The DNA for the CDR3 is TGTGCCAGTAGTCCTGGGCAGGGTTACTATGGCTACACCTTC. Its protein is CASSPGQGYYGYTF.

V gene TRBV18 combines with J gene TRBJ1-2, with TRBD1 identical over 7 bases. The V gene end was trimmed by 5 bases and the J gene end by 2 bases; junction bases not matched to a gene: 8. The CDR3 consists of 15 residues. Germline lookup yields CDR1 KGHSH and CDR2 LQKENI. This CDR3 reads CASSVEGQTNYGYTF. CDR3 DNA: TGTGCCAGCTCAGTCGAGGGACAGACGAACTATGGCTACACCTTC.